One and the same sample provided the 2 T cell receptor beta chains below, sequenced in a study of metastatic and nonmetastatic thyroid tumors. The entire patient cohort was treatment-naive prior to thyroid surgery. TCRdb re-called the PCR reads via MiXCR. The repertoire holds 65,000 to 70,000 clones, around 14% seen once, with over 6% in the top ten. The sequenced sample was blood. The receptor set was obtained from a male donor with papillary thyroid cancer or a benign thyroid nodule (not recorded which). Some clones in this sample may be carry-over from other donors' samples.

Of note for this clone: A much larger clone sits a single nucleotide away, making a read error possible. J is TRBJ2-2 and V is TRBV29-1; D gene unclear. The CDR3 spans 15 residues. Trimming took off 2 bases at V and 4 bases at J, with 14 bases between the two ends. CDR1 is SQVTM and CDR2 is ANQGSEA in the germline V gene. The CDR3 sequence: CSVEPAPGVTGELFF. CDR3 nucleotides: TGCAGCGTTGAACCAGCCCCTGGGGTCACCGGGGAGCTGTTTTTT.

In this sample, this clone turned up a few times. The CDR3 reads CASSYPRTSGMIKWQYF. The CDR3 coding sequence is TGTGCCAGCAGTTACCCCCGGACTAGCGGGATGATTAAGTGGCAGTACTTC. The chain couples TRBV28 to TRBJ2-7; 12 bases match TRBD2. Germline CDR1 MDHEN, CDR2 SYDVKM. This CDR3 contains 17 residues. V was pared by 4 bases and J by 9 bases, with 16 bases of the junction left unmatched.